This T cell receptor beta chain was identified in a study of shared clonotypes between healthy human individuals. Only in-frame clones appear in the TCRdb table, and some are missing; sequencing was by immunoSEQ multiplex PCR. This sample has hundreds of thousands of clones, with about 76% found just once. All donors were Caucasian adults living in Nashville, Tennessee. From germline, CDR1 is SGHTS and CDR2 YDEGEE. V lost 4 bases and J 1 base, leaving 20 bases between the germline ends. The CDR3 has 17 amino acids. This sequence was found in a woman aged 40 to 49 in good health. Some clones in this sample may be carry-over from other donors' samples. This sequence joins TRBV5-8 and TRBJ1-1; D may be TRBD1 (6 bases). Specimen: PBMCs. In DNA form, the CDR3 reads TGTGCCAGCAGCATGGTACGCATGGGACACCAGAACACTGAAGCTTTCTTT. This codes for CASSMVRMGHQNTEAFF.